This T cell receptor beta chain derives from a study of T cell clones after liver transplantation. Across the whole study: Patients counted as tolerant after at least one year off all immunosuppression, enzymes not exceeding twice normal. Blood was drawn pre-transplant, before withdrawal, and after full or failed withdrawal.

Profiling relied on immunoSEQ multiplex PCR, and the TCRdb table lists in-frame clones only, not all of them. The sample holds about 68,000 clones; around 93% are singletons and the top ten take 0.85% to 1%. This CDR3 has 14 residues. The ends were cut back, 9 bases at V and 3 bases at J, with 12 bases in the middle. Germline lookup yields CDR1 LGHNT and CDR2 FRNRAP. This sequence was found in a human patient who received a liver transplant. A share of the T cells may be of graft donor origin. The sequenced sample was CD4+ T cells from blood, obtained less than 26 months after liver transplant. This chain connects TRBV12-5 to TRBJ2-6, with D possibly TRBD1 on 5 matching bases. The CDR3 reads CASAKRGGANVLTF. The DNA for the CDR3 is TGTGCTAGCGCAAAAAGGGGTGGGGCCAACGTCCTGACTTTC.